A selection of T cell receptor beta chains follows, all from one sample in a study of T cell changes during pregnancy in multiple sclerosis. Libraries were prepared by immunoSEQ multiplex PCR; TCRdb keeps only in-frame clonotypes and omits some of them. Of approximately 69,000 clones in the sample, approximately 94% are singletons; the top ten hold about 0.61%. The specimen was peripheral blood, collected in the third trimester of pregnancy. The receptor set was obtained from a female donor with multiple sclerosis, enrolled in a pregnancy study. CDR3s include the opening cysteine and the closing phenylalanine or tryptophan. Only part of the rows carry a size: once, few, many, or a class if the clone is expanded.

clone_size v_call cdr3_aa
- TRBV4-3 CASSQASGGANTGELFF
- TRBV6-5 CASSRSTGTEAFF
- TRBV30 CAWSRGSNQPQHF
- TRBV11-3 CASSLLSDTRAGELFF
- TRBV6-4 CATSRDSSNEQFF
- TRBV25-1 CASSEGGRGNTEAFF
- TRBV10-3 CAISGGQGVGYTF
- TRBV7-2 CASSRGQMETQYF
- TRBV10-3 CAITRGGQRAGAFF
- TRBV14 CASSQAGPHNEQFF
- TRBV7-3 CASSPQPGIYTF
- TRBV11-1 CASSPGQGFEKLFF
few TRBV6-6 CASRSTGGEVSPLHF
- TRBV5-5 CASAEGTGPNTEAFF
- TRBV7-7 CASSLGTGVSGELFF
- TRBV6-4 CASSDSGQIDSNQPQHF
few TRBV6-5 CASSYLSRGTNSPLHF
- TRBV18 CASSRGQDTYEQYF
- TRBV7-8 CASSLGERRTEAFF
few TRBV9 CASSVDYAGYNEQFF
once TRBV4-2 CASSQDQWEGGETQYF
- TRBV12-5 CASGPRGGYEQYF
- TRBV6-4 CASSDQVAGDTDTQYF
- TRBV11-2 CASMTVPGQGANTGELFF
- TRBV11-1 CASSLGTGSASFF
- TRBV4-3 CASSQDGGRNEQFF
- TRBV29-1 CSVDSAGYGEQYF
- TRBV15 CATSRVIPFTGNEKLFF
- TRBV5-4 CASSLDRGLEQPQHF
- TRBV10-3 CAITGDIAEKLFF
- TRBV7-2 CASSFPVYGYTF
- TRBV6-6 CASSYSRDGYNEQFF
- TRBV14 CASSQYRGSGNTIYF
- TRBV6-6 CASSATGFSGEQYF
once TRBV11-1 CASSLAGGAVYNEQFF
- TRBV5-5 CASSPNTEGGDTEAFF
- TRBV19 CASPTPRLATTYNEQFF
- TRBV19 CASSARTGPLHF
- TRBV6-5 CASSRGSSYEQYF
once TRBV29-1 CSVEQGSYEQYF
- TRBV15 CATSRVLTGTGGRDTQYF